A single sample is the source of the 14 T cell receptor beta chains below, sequenced in a study of blood T cell repertoires in COVID-19. The assay was immunoSEQ multiplex PCR, and TCRdb's table has in-frame clones only and misses some. The sample shows some 250,000 clones, around three quarters of them seen only once. Input material: peripheral blood. The receptors originated from a woman aged 80 or over with acute or convalescent COVID-19.

V usage is TRBV19 and J usage is TRBJ2-2; the D gene is possibly TRBD1 (6 bases). The ends were cut back, 7 bases at V and 1 base at J, with 10 bases in the middle. Germline V gene lookup returns CDR1 LNHDA and CDR2 SQIVND (reference sequence). The CDR3 runs to 14 residues. CDR3 in DNA: TGTGCCAGTAACCCACAGGGGAACACCGGGGAGCTGTTTTTT. It is translated as CASNPQGNTGELFF.

The chain employs TRBV21-1 and TRBJ2-7; the D segment call TRBD1 is taken from the table without a DNA check. TRBV21-1 is described as a pseudogene. This CDR3 has 17 amino acids. The CDR3 here is CASSKEALGQGAKEQYF. For the CDR3, the DNA is TGTGCCAGCAGCAAAGAAGCTTTGGGACAGGGGGCTAAAGAGCAGTACTTC.

This clone was seen just once. The chain couples TRBV10-3 to TRBJ2-7; 12 bases match TRBD2. This CDR3 has 14 amino acids. Germline values: CDR1 ENHRY, CDR2 SYGVKD. V was pared by 5 bases and J by 2 bases, with 1 base of the junction left unmatched. CDR3 amino acids: CAISRTSGTYEQYF. The CDR3 DNA is TGTGCCATCAGTCGGACTAGCGGGACCTACGAGCAGTACTTC.

The chain carries TRBV6-6 and TRBJ1-1; tentative D call: TRBD1 (5 bases). Germline CDR1 reads MNHNY; CDR2 reads SVGAGI (reference sequence). V lost 2 bases and J lost 4, with 8 bases in between. The CDR3 is 13 amino acids. CDR3 nucleotides: TGTGCCAGCAGTTACCAGGGCCCCACTGAAGCTTTCTTT. Protein product: CASSYQGPTEAFF.

The chain recombines TRBV10-3 with TRBJ1-1; 7 bases line up with TRBD1. The CDR3 covers 13 residues. V was pared by 10 bases and J by 6 bases, with 11 bases of the junction left unmatched. Germline CDR1 is ENHRY and CDR2 is SYGVKD. The CDR3 DNA follows: TGTGCCACCAACAGGGGAGAATTGTCTGAAGCTTTCTTT. It translates to CATNRGELSEAFF.

The chain uses TRBV5-4 and TRBJ2-7, with D perhaps TRBD2 (5 bases). The V end was cut by 4 bases, the J end by 2 bases, with 10 bases between. The CDR3 totals 13 residues. Germline CDR1 is SGHNT and CDR2 is YYREEE (reference sequence). The CDR3 region is CASSLSGAYEQYF. CDR3 DNA: TGTGCCAGCAGCCTATCCGGGGCCTACGAGCAGTACTTC.

V gene TRBV7-3 combines with J gene TRBJ2-6; 7 positions match TRBD2. The CDR3 loop spans 22 amino acids. V was clipped by 1 base and J by 0 bases; unmatched bases: 18. CDR1 and CDR2 (germline): SGHTA, FQGTGA. CDR3 sequence (DNA): TGTGCCAGCAGCTTAAGGCCCTCCTACCTTCCTCTAGCGGACTCTGGGGCCAACGTCCTGACTTTC. Translation: CASSLRPSYLPLADSGANVLTF.

This chain joins TRBV28 and TRBJ1-1; no clear D gene. Trimming shortened V by 2 bases and J by 7 bases, and 20 bases separated the two germline ends. Looked up from germline, CDR1 is MDHEN and CDR2 is SYDVKM. The CDR3 covers 16 residues. Here the CDR3 reads CASSLVPQSGTLEAFF. The CDR3 DNA is TGTGCCAGCAGTTTAGTCCCCCAATCGGGAACCCTTGAAGCTTTCTTT.

CDR3 sequence: CASSLAGTPGNTIYF. In nucleotides, the CDR3 is TGCGCCAGCAGCCTAGCCGGGACACCTGGAAACACCATATATTTT. The V gene is TRBV5-1, the J gene TRBJ1-3, with D possibly being TRBD1 (6 bases). This CDR3 spans 15 amino acids. Germline CDR1 reads SGHRS; CDR2 reads YFSETQ. The V end was cut by 4 bases, the J end by 2 bases, with 13 bases between.

J is TRBJ2-5 and V is TRBV11-2; possible D gene TRBD2, 6 bases. With 1 base removed from V and 3 bases from J, the gap between germline ends came to 15 bases. Germline assignment: CDR1 SGHAT and CDR2 FQNNGV. The CDR3 consists of 16 residues. The CDR3 bases are TGTGCCAGCAGCTTAGGGTCCCCGGGACTTAAAGAGACCCAGTACTTC. As protein: CASSLGSPGLKETQYF.

The rearrangement uses TRBV12-1 and TRBJ2-5; TRBD2, as called in the table, went unchecked against the DNA. TRBV12-1 represents a pseudogene. The CDR3 consists of 13 residues. The CDR3 nucleotides read TGTGCCAGCAGCCCAACCATGAGTGGGACCCAGTACTTC. This encodes CASSPTMSGTQYF.

The chain recombines TRBV7-9 with TRBJ1-5; maybe TRBD1 (6 bases). The ends were cut back, 5 bases at V and 6 bases at J, with 14 bases in the middle. The CDR3 loop spans 14 amino acids. CDR1 SEHNR and CDR2 FQNEAQ come from the germline V gene (reference sequence). CDR3 residues: CASSRTGQGQPQHF. CDR3 nucleotides: TGTGCCAGCAGCCGCACAGGGCAGGGTCAGCCCCAGCATTTT. The full variable domain, in which reference TRBV7-9 and TRBJ1-5 provide the parts outside the CDR3, is DTGVSQNPRHKITKRGQNVTFRCDPISEHNRLYWYRQTLGQGPEFLTYFQNEAQLEKSRLLSDRFSAERPKGSFSTLEIQRTEQGDSAMYLCASSRTGQGQPQHFGDGTRLSIL.

The chain uses TRBV6-5 and TRBJ1-1; possible D gene TRBD1, 5 bases. This CDR3 contains 15 residues. The V end lost 4 bases, the J end lost 5 bases, and 17 bases lay between the germline ends. The germline CDR1 and CDR2 sequences are MNHEY and SVGAGI. CDR3 amino acids: CASSWSPGRATEAFF. The CDR3 DNA follows: TGTGCCAGCAGTTGGTCCCCAGGGAGGGCTACTGAAGCTTTCTTT.

This clone was detected once. V usage is TRBV7-9 and J usage is TRBJ1-2, with 10 nucleotides matching TRBD1. Germline assignment: CDR1 SEHNR and CDR2 FQNEAQ (reference sequence). V lost 5 bases to trimming and J lost 6 bases; unmatched junction nucleotides: 9. This CDR3 has 15 residues. The DNA of the CDR3 is TGTGCCAGCAGCGCATCCGGGACAGGGGCTAATGGCTACACCTTC. It yields the protein CASSASGTGANGYTF.